This T cell receptor beta chain stems from a study of T cells after posttransplantation cyclophosphamide. In its sample, this clone was seen many times. The antigen is undetermined. Clones were read by immunoSEQ multiplex PCR, and TCRdb kept only the in-frame ones, dropping some. In total the sample includes about 38,000 clones, none of them seen once. Study-level points and caveats: TRB overlap between skin or GI tissue T cells and blood was limited.

The germline V gene has CDR1 MNHNS and CDR2 SASEGT. This CDR3 is 14 amino acids long. V was clipped by 3 bases and J by 10 bases; unmatched bases: 6. This chain uses TRBV6-1 with TRBJ2-1; 10 positions agree with TRBD2. Source material: PBMCs. The TCR was taken from a man aged 50 to 59 in good health, CMV-negative, and a related stem cell transplant donor. Here the CDR3 reads CASSEASGSHEQFF. CDR3 bases: TGTGCCAGCAGTGAGGCTAGCGGGAGCCACGAGCAGTTCTTC.